The rows below give T cell receptor beta chains drawn from one sample of a study of human T cells and chemical hapten exposure. TCRdb reanalysed the RACE reads using MiXCR and keeps one entry per CDR3 protein. This sample has more than 45,000 distinct CDR3 sequences, with around 12% found just once. The sequenced sample was whole blood, obtained in connection with sensitization to the hapten diphenylcyclopropenone (DPC). These receptors were obtained from a man aged 25-45 years with alopecia areata. Some clones in this sample may be carry-over from other donors' samples. Each CDR3 is given with its conserved first and last residue. D genes are given only for firm matches. Clone size is not always given. Where it is, it says once, few, many or a class for expanded clones.

V gene,D gene,clone size,J gene,CDR3 protein,CDR3 DNA
TRBV27,-,many,TRBJ1-5,CATGGVGQPQHF,TGTGCCACCGGGGGAGTTGGGCAGCCCCAGCATTTT
TRBV3-1,-,-,TRBJ1-5,CASSQAGGESNQPQHF,TGTGCCAGCAGCCAAGCGGGGGGCGAGAGCAATCAGCCCCAGCATTTT
TRBV7-2,TRBD1,-,TRBJ1-4,CASSHGTDEKLFF,TGTGCCAGCAGCCACGGGACAGACGAAAAACTGTTTTTT
TRBV7-2,-,many,TRBJ1-2,CASSLERGNGYTF,TGTGCCAGCAGCTTAGAGAGGGGCAATGGCTACACCTTC
TRBV20-1,-,-,TRBJ1-3,CSADPGDGGNTIYF,TGCAGTGCCGACCCGGGGGACGGTGGAAACACCATATATTTT
TRBV4-2,-,many,TRBJ1-2,CASSQDTGLHYGYTF,TGTGCCAGCAGCCAAGATACCGGTTTACACTATGGCTACACCTTC
TRBV6-5,-,many,TRBJ1-1,CASRGRGANTEAFF,TGTGCCAGCAGGGGGAGGGGGGCGAACACTGAAGCTTTCTTT
TRBV29-1,TRBD1,few,TRBJ2-1,CSVSARQGALDEQFF,TGCAGCGTTTCAGCCCGACAGGGGGCTTTGGATGAGCAGTTCTTC
TRBV29-1,-,many,TRBJ1-4,CSVEDRHRSTNEKLFF,TGCAGCGTTGAAGATCGACACCGTTCAACTAATGAAAAACTGTTTTTT
TRBV30,-,many,TRBJ1-2,CAWSGDGEYGYTF,TGTGCCTGGAGTGGGGACGGCGAATATGGCTACACCTTC
TRBV20-1,TRBD1,many,TRBJ2-7,CSAGQGRFYEQYF,TGCAGTGCTGGACAGGGGAGATTCTACGAGCAGTACTTC
TRBV11-2,TRBD1,-,TRBJ2-7,CASSTPSTGGGYEQYF,TGTGCCAGCAGCACCCCTTCGACAGGGGGCGGGTACGAGCAGTACTTC
TRBV11-1,-,few,TRBJ2-1,CASSPGPGNEQFF,TGTGCCAGCAGCCCCGGACCTGGCAATGAGCAGTTCTTC
TRBV7-9,TRBD2,many,TRBJ2-5,CASSTGLAGEETQYF,TGTGCCAGCAGCACGGGACTAGCGGGGGAAGAGACCCAGTACTTC
TRBV3-1,-,few,TRBJ1-2,CASSQGLTVANYGYTF,TGTGCCAGCAGCCAAGGATTGACAGTAGCTAACTATGGCTACACCTTC
TRBV30,-,few,TRBJ2-6,CAWMGRTGPSGANVLTF,TGTGCCTGGATGGGGAGGACAGGACCCTCTGGGGCCAACGTCCTGACTTTC
TRBV7-2,TRBD1,-,TRBJ1-6,CASSPQGGTHSPLHF,TGTGCCAGCAGCCCCCAGGGGGGTACCCATTCACCCCTCCACTTT
TRBV7-8,-,-,TRBJ2-2,CASSFPGYTGELFF,TGTGCCAGCAGCTTCCCAGGGTACACCGGGGAGCTGTTTTTT
TRBV5-1,-,-,TRBJ1-2,CASSWTVEAGYTF,TGCGCCAGCAGCTGGACAGTGGAGGCTGGCTACACCTTC
TRBV28,-,-,TRBJ1-2,CASSPSYGYTF,TGTGCCAGCAGCCCCTCTTATGGCTACACCTTC
TRBV5-1,-,-,TRBJ2-2,CASSQTPADTGELFF,TGCGCCAGCAGCCAAACCCCAGCGGACACCGGGGAGCTGTTTTTT
TRBV6-2/TRBV6-3,-,-,TRBJ2-7,CASSPSGVYEQYF,TGTGCCAGCAGTCCATCAGGGGTCTACGAGCAGTACTTC
TRBV27,-,many,TRBJ2-3,CASGRGNTQYF,TGTGCCAGCGGGCGAGGAAATACGCAGTATTTT
TRBV18,-,many,TRBJ1-5,CASSPPAQHF,TGTGCCAGCTCACCCCCGGCCCAGCATTTT
TRBV11-2,TRBD1,many,TRBJ2-7,CASSLTGTATGWYF,TGTGCCAGCAGCTTAACCGGGACAGCTACCGGGTGGTACTTC
TRBV6-2/TRBV6-3,-,many,TRBJ2-1,CASSPPPGKNEQFF,TGTGCCAGCAGCCCTCCCCCGGGAAAAAATGAGCAGTTCTTC